These 7 T cell receptor beta chains were sequenced from one sample in a study of blood T cell repertoires in COVID-19. Assay: immunoSEQ multiplex PCR; the TCRdb copy retains only in-frame clones and omits some. The data contain 300,000 to 450,000 clones, around 84% of them seen just once; the ten biggest clones take up roughly 3.6%. Specimen: peripheral blood. All receptors come from a woman under 30 with acute or convalescent COVID-19.

The chain uses TRBV29-1 and TRBJ1-1; 8 bases align to TRBD1. CDR3 size: 17 residues. Germline trimming cut 4 bases from V and 1 base from J; bases unmatched to any gene: 14. Germline V gene lookup returns CDR1 SQVTM and CDR2 ANQGSEA. The CDR3 region is CSVAGAQGALGNTEAFF. CDR3 nucleotides: TGCAGCGTTGCGGGGGCCCAGGGGGCACTGGGGAACACTGAAGCTTTCTTT.

This chain links TRBV7-2 with TRBJ1-2, with unresolved D. CDR3 size: 14 residues. V was clipped by 5 bases and J by 4 bases, with 14 bases between them. CDR1 SGHTA and CDR2 FQGNSA come from the germline V gene. CDR3 loop: CASSLNRAGYGYTF. Here the CDR3 DNA reads TGTGCCAGCAGCCTAAATAGGGCGGGCTATGGCTACACCTTC.

The CDR3 here is CATSEHRGQPQHF. CDR3 bases: TGTGCCACCAGTGAACACAGGGGTCAGCCCCAGCATTTT. The rearrangement uses TRBV24-1 and TRBJ1-5; 7 bases map to TRBD1. V shed 4 bases and J 6 bases; nucleotides not matched to a gene: 2. Germline CDR1 is KGHDR and CDR2 is SFDVKD. The CDR3 runs 13 residues.

This clone was recorded a few times. J is TRBJ1-1 and V is TRBV10-3, with 7 bases identical to TRBD1. V trimming: 6 bases; J trimming: 6 bases; junction bases outside the gene matches: 7. There are 13 residues in the CDR3. CDR1 is ENHRY and CDR2 is SYGVKD in the germline V gene. Written as DNA, the CDR3 is TGTGCCATCAGCGCCGGGACAGAGGCTGAAGCTTTCTTT. Encoded protein: CAISAGTEAEAFF.

The rearrangement joins TRBV5-1 to TRBJ1-2; D might be TRBD1 (5 bases). The V end lost 4 bases, the J end lost 4 bases, and 11 bases lay between the germline ends. CDR1 is SGHRS and CDR2 is YFSETQ in the germline V gene. The CDR3 has 13 amino acids. The CDR3 DNA follows: TGCGCCAGCAGCCCCGACAGTTCCTATGGCTACACCTTC. It yields the protein CASSPDSSYGYTF.

The gene calls are TRBV19 and TRBJ1-2, with D hard to call. Germline CDR1 and CDR2: LNHDA and SQIVND (reference sequence). The V end lost 5 bases, the J end lost 10 bases, and 14 bases lay between the germline ends. This CDR3 has 12 residues. The DNA for the CDR3 is TGTGCCAGTAGTGGAGATTATGGTGCCTACACCTTC. Translating it yields CASSGDYGAYTF.

CDR3 sequence reads: CASIEGGKPAEAFF. CDR3 in DNA: TGTGCCAGCATAGAGGGTGGGAAGCCCGCTGAAGCTTTCTTT. The rearrangement uses TRBV2 and TRBJ1-1; D not certain. Germline loops: CDR1 SNHLY, CDR2 FYNNEI. The CDR3 is 14 residues long. Trimming cost V 7 bases and J 6 bases, with 18 bases left between them.